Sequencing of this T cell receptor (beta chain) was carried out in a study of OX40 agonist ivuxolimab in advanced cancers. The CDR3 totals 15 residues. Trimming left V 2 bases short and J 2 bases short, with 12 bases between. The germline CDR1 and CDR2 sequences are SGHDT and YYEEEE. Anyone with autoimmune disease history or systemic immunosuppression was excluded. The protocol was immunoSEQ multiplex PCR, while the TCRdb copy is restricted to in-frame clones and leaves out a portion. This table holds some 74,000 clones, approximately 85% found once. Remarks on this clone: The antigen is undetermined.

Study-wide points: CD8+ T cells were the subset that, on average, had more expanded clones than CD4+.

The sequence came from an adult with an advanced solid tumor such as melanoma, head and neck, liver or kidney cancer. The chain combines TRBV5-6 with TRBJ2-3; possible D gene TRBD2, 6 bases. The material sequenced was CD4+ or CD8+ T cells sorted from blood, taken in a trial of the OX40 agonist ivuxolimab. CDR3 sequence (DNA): TGTGCCAGCAGCTTTTCTAGCGCCCTCACAGATACGCAGTATTTT. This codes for CASSFSSALTDTQYF. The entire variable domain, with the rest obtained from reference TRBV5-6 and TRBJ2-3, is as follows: DAGVTQSPTHLIKTRGQQVTLRCSPKSGHDTVSWYQQALGQGPQFIFQYYEEEERQRGNFPDRFSGHQFPNYSSELNVNALLLGDSALYLCASSFSSALTDTQYFGPGTRLTVL.